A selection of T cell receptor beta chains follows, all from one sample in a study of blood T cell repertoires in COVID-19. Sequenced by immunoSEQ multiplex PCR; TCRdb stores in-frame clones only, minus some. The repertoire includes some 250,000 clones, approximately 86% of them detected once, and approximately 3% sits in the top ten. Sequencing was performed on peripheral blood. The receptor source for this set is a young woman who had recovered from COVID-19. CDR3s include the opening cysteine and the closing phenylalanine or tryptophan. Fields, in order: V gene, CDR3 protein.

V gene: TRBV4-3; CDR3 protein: CASSQDRYDEQFF
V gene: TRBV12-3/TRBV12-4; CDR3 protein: CASSLGEAQPQHF
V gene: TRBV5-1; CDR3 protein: CASKRGQGAGTGELFF
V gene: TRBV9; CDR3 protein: CASSASGGGPDTQYF
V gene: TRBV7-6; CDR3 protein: CASSLVGVSTDTQYF
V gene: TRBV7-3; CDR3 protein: CASSQRGQPGTEAFF
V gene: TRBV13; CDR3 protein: CASSRTADNSPLHF
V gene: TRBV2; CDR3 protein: CASSPQGTETQYF
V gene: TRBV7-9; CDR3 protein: CASSSRTGTRLLRNEQFF
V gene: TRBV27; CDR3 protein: CASGLTQGSNQPQHF
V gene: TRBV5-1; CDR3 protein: CASSLGSGETQYF
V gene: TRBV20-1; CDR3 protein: CSASGRANYGYTF
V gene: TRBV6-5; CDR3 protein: CASNSRVKTEAFF
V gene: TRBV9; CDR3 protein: CASSAWDIAQEQYF
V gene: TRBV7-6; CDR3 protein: CASSLGQGASQPQHF
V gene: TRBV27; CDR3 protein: CASSFVGSNYGYTF
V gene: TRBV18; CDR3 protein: CASSRSAVETQYF
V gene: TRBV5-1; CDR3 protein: CASSSRGDSYNSPLHF
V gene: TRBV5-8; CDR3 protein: CASSSLGVAGAHRADTQYF
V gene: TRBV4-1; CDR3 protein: CASSQDRGTEAFF
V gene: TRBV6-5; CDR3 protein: CASSYSQGPNTEAFF
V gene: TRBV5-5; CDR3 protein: CASSLGDRGGYGYTF
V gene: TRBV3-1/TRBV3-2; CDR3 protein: CASSPPQGQPQHF